Described below is a single T cell receptor beta chain sequence and its context. Its antigen is still unknown. This sample was included in a study of OX40 agonist ivuxolimab in advanced cancers. V lost 0 bases, J lost 4 bases, and 12 bases lay in between. This CDR3 spans 15 amino acids. Germline CDR1 and CDR2: SGHTA and FQGNSA. Study-wide results and caveats: Among some nonresponders, normalized T-cell clonal expansion was also low.

Libraries were prepared by immunoSEQ multiplex PCR; TCRdb keeps only in-frame clonotypes and omits some of them. Altogether tens of thousands of clones are present, approximately 94% being singletons, with the ten largest covering approximately 14%. The receptor was derived from an adult with an advanced solid tumor such as melanoma, head and neck, liver or kidney cancer. This chain links TRBV7-2 with TRBJ1-1; D might be TRBD1 (6 bases). Specimen: CD4+ or CD8+ T cells sorted from blood, collected in a trial of the OX40 agonist ivuxolimab. The CDR3 DNA sequence: TGTGCCAGCAGCTTAGCAGGGGGGCCGAGCACTGAAGCTTTCTTT. It encodes CASSLAGGPSTEAFF.